The rows below give T cell receptor beta chains drawn from one sample of a study of T cell changes during pregnancy in multiple sclerosis. Clones were read by immunoSEQ multiplex PCR, and TCRdb kept only the in-frame ones, dropping some. This table has 45,000 or so clones, approximately 92% appearing once. Sequences were derived from CD8+ T cells from peripheral blood mononuclear cells, sampled after pregnancy. Every receptor here comes from a female donor with multiple sclerosis, enrolled in a pregnancy study. The CDR3 runs from the conserved cysteine through the conserved F or W. Fields, in order: CDR3 protein, CDR3 DNA, J gene, clone size, V gene, D gene. D genes are given only for firm matches. Some rows mark clone size as missing; the rest say once, few, many or name a class of expanded clone.

CDR3 protein: CASSFSLRDTFVYTF
CDR3 DNA: TGTGCCAGCAGTTTTTCTTTACGAGACACCTTCGTCTACACCTTC
J gene: TRBJ1-2
clone size: .
V gene: TRBV5-4
D gene: .

CDR3 protein: CASSLEGPSGGPYNEQFF
CDR3 DNA: TGTGCCAGCAGCTTAGAAGGTCCATCAGGGGGCCCTTACAATGAGCAGTTCTTC
J gene: TRBJ2-1
clone size: .
V gene: TRBV11-3
D gene: TRBD1

CDR3 protein: CASSLLPGQNSGANVLTF
CDR3 DNA: TGTGCCAGCAGCTTACTCCCGGGACAAAACTCTGGGGCCAACGTCCTGACTTTC
J gene: TRBJ2-6
clone size: .
V gene: TRBV7-9
D gene: .

CDR3 protein: CASSEALSPGTYEQYF
CDR3 DNA: TGTGCCAGCAGTGAAGCTTTATCGCCAGGGACCTACGAGCAGTACTTC
J gene: TRBJ2-7
clone size: .
V gene: TRBV2
D gene: .

CDR3 protein: CASSREGTGELFF
CDR3 DNA: TGTGCCAGCAGCCGCGAGGGAACCGGGGAGCTGTTTTTT
J gene: TRBJ2-2
clone size: .
V gene: TRBV4-2
D gene: .

CDR3 protein: CASTGTNGELFF
CDR3 DNA: TGTGCCAGTACCGGGACAAACGGGGAGCTGTTTTTT
J gene: TRBJ2-2
clone size: .
V gene: TRBV6-6
D gene: .

CDR3 protein: CASGGNTEAFF
CDR3 DNA: TGTGCCTCCGGGGGAAACACTGAAGCTTTCTTT
J gene: TRBJ1-1
clone size: .
V gene: TRBV7-9
D gene: .

CDR3 protein: CASSTLASGSYEQYF
CDR3 DNA: TGTGCCAGTAGTACGCTAGCCTCCGGGTCCTACGAGCAGTACTTC
J gene: TRBJ2-7
clone size: .
V gene: TRBV19
D gene: .

CDR3 protein: CASSSPRDVNEQFF
CDR3 DNA: TGTGCCAGCAGCTCGCCCCGGGATGTCAATGAGCAGTTCTTC
J gene: TRBJ2-1
clone size: .
V gene: TRBV11-2
D gene: .

CDR3 protein: CASSSSWTSQETQYF
CDR3 DNA: TGTGCCAGCAGCTCCTCATGGACTAGCCAAGAGACCCAGTACTTC
J gene: TRBJ2-5
clone size: .
V gene: TRBV7-9
D gene: TRBD2

CDR3 protein: CASSQGSRGGEQYF
CDR3 DNA: TGCGCCAGCAGCCAGGGGTCCAGGGGTGGGGAGCAGTACTTC
J gene: TRBJ2-7
clone size: .
V gene: TRBV4-1
D gene: .

CDR3 protein: CASSFPGGGMTDTQYF
CDR3 DNA: TGTGCCAGCAGCTTTCCCGGGGGAGGGATGACAGATACGCAGTATTTT
J gene: TRBJ2-3
clone size: .
V gene: TRBV7-8
D gene: TRBD2

CDR3 protein: CASRQRGQGGREKLFF
CDR3 DNA: TGTGCCAGCAGACAACGGGGACAGGGGGGGCGTGAAAAACTGTTTTTT
J gene: TRBJ1-4
clone size: once
V gene: TRBV4-2
D gene: TRBD1

CDR3 protein: CASSQADMNTEAFF
CDR3 DNA: TGCGCCAGCAGCCAAGCCGACATGAACACTGAAGCTTTCTTT
J gene: TRBJ1-1
clone size: few
V gene: TRBV4-1
D gene: .

CDR3 protein: CASSLGQTSGEGWLETQYF
CDR3 DNA: TGTGCCAGCAGCTTAGGACAGACTAGCGGTGAAGGGTGGCTTGAGACCCAGTACTTC
J gene: TRBJ2-5
clone size: .
V gene: TRBV13
D gene: TRBD2

CDR3 protein: CASSSGAGLAKNIQYF
CDR3 DNA: TGTGCCAGCTCCTCGGGCGCGGGCCTCGCCAAAAACATTCAGTACTTC
J gene: TRBJ2-4
clone size: .
V gene: TRBV7-9
D gene: .